The clone carrying this T cell receptor (beta chain) was detected a few times. The target antigen is unknown. Trimming at V came to 3 bases and at J to 4 bases, leaving 12 bases not matched to a gene. The germline V gene encodes CDR1 SGDLS and CDR2 YYNGEE. The CDR3 contains 16 residues. These data originate in a study of CD8 T cells in ankylosing spondylitis. Study results and limitations: Ankylosing spondylitis blood seemed to carry a telltale TCR beta motif made of several highly homologous variants.

TCRdb re-analysed the 5' RACE reads in MiXCR, keeping a single row per CDR3 protein. The sample consists of approximately 440,000 distinct CDR3 sequences, 15% to 20% of them appearing once. The specimen sequenced was blood, either unsorted or a sorted T cell fraction (not recorded which). V gene TRBV9 combines with J gene TRBJ1-1; TRBD1 matches at 7 bases. This clonotype was sampled from a male donor with ankylosing spondylitis. CDR3 nucleotides: TGTGCCAGCAGCGCAAGGGGAACAGGGGTTACCACTGAAGCTTTCTTT. Its protein product is CASSARGTGVTTEAFF.